The T cell receptor beta chain described here comes from a study of a mutant IDH1 vaccine in newly diagnosed glioma. About the research overall: Once 4-6 weeks had passed after radiotherapy alone, vaccination started, or it started with temozolomide cycles.

The protocol was immunoSEQ multiplex PCR, while the TCRdb copy is restricted to in-frame clones and leaves out a portion. The sample has more than 55,000 clones, roughly 80% seen once. Stated time point: week 11, during vaccination. The investigators gave 300 ug of mutant IDH1 20-mer peptide in each vaccine dose, together with topical imiquimod. The V end lost 5 bases, the J end lost 7 bases, and 9 bases lay between the germline ends. Germline CDR1 reads MNHNY; CDR2 reads SVGAGI (reference sequence). The CDR3 has 13 amino acids. With respect to this clone: Its specificity is not known.

The sequences come from PBMCs, collected from a glioma patient whose treatment included an IDH1 peptide vaccine. The chain carries TRBV6-6 and TRBJ1-6; D ambiguous. This TCR derives from a man aged 30 to 45 with glioma. The DNA of the CDR3 is TGTGCCAGCAGTCCGACCCTCAATTCACCCCTCCACTTT. Translating gives CASSPTLNSPLHF.